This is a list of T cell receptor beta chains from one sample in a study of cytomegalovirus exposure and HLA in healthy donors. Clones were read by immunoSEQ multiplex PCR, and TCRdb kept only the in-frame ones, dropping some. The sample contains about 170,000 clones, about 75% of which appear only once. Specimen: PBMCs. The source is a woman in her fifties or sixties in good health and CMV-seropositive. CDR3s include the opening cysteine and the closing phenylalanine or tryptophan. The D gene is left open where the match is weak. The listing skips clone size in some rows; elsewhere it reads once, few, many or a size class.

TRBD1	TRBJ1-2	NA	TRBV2	TGTGCCAGCGAGAGGGGGCGAAGTGACTATGGCTACACCTTC	CASERGRSDYGYTF
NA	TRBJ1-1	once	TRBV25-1	TGTGCCAGCAGTGAAGAGGGCAAGGACACTGAAGCTTTCTTT	CASSEEGKDTEAFF
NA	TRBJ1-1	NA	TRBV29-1	TGCAGCGTTTCCTCTCCAGGGACAATGAACACTGAAGCTTTCTTT	CSVSSPGTMNTEAFF
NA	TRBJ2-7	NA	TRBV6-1	TGTGCCAGCAGCCGGGGGGCGTACGAGCAGTACTTC	CASSRGAYEQYF
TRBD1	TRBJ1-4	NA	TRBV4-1	TGCGCCAGCAGCCAAGAATCAGGGGGTAATGAAAAACTGTTTTTT	CASSQESGGNEKLFF
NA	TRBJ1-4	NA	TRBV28	TGTGCCAGCAGTTTACACGGGATCCCTAATGAAAAACTGTTTTTT	CASSLHGIPNEKLFF
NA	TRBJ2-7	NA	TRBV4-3	TGCGCCAGCAGCCAAGAAGGTTACAGTACCTACGAGCAGTACTTC	CASSQEGYSTYEQYF
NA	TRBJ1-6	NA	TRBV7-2	TGTGCCAGCAGCATCCTTCAACCGACAGGTCGGTCCTTAAATTCACCCCTCCACTTT	CASSILQPTGRSLNSPLHF
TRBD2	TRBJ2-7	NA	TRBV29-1	TGCAGCGTTACCGGGACTAGCGGGATTTCGGGGGAGCAGTACTTC	CSVTGTSGISGEQYF
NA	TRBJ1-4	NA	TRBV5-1	TGCGCCAGCAGCACAGGAATATCAACAGGGTCTGCGGCTAATGAAAAACTGTTTTTT	CASSTGISTGSAANEKLFF
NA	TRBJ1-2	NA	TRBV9	TGTGCCAGCAGCGCAAACTATGGCTACACCTTC	CASSANYGYTF
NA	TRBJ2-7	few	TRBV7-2	TGTGCCAGCAGCTCTGACCCAGGGCATGGGTACGAGCAGTACTTC	CASSSDPGHGYEQYF
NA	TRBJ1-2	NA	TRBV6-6	TGTGCCAGCAGTTACCCCGGACAGAACTATGGCTACACCTTC	CASSYPGQNYGYTF
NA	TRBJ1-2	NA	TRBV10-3	TGTGCCATCAGTGAGAAAGCGGGCTATGGCTACACCTTC	CAISEKAGYGYTF
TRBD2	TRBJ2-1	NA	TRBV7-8	TGTGCCAGCAGCTTAGATCTCGGGGGAGGGACTTACAATGAGCAGTTCTTC	CASSLDLGGGTYNEQFF
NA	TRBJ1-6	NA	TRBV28	TGTGCCAGCAGTAGTGGAGGGAGAGGGTATAATTCACCCCTCCACTTT	CASSSGGRGYNSPLHF
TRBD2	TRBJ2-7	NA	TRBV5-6	TGTGCCAGCAGCTGGATTCAGCGGGGGGGCCTCGGCGAGCAGTACTTC	CASSWIQRGGLGEQYF